These 18 T cell receptor beta chains originate from one sample sequenced in a study of PD-1 blockade in classical Hodgkin lymphoma. The sample's time point: cycle 4 day 1 (C4D1), after less than seven weeks of nivolumab. Each patient relapsed following autologous stem cell transplantation, and prior brentuximab vedotin exposure differed. Repertoires were generated with immunoSEQ multiplex PCR, while TCRdb's copy carries only in-frame clones and drops some. The table lists just over 20,000 clones, 70% to 80% of them singletons. The starting material was peripheral blood mononuclear cells (PBMCs), obtained before the fourth cycle of nivolumab. The receptors here all came from a human donor with classical Hodgkin lymphoma.

This clone was counted once. The chain joins TRBV6-1 to TRBJ1-2; D call uncertain. V was shortened by 7 bases and J by 3 bases, with 9 bases between the two germline ends. CDR3 length equals 12 residues. The germline V gene has CDR1 MNHNS and CDR2 SASEGT. CDR3 sequence (DNA): TGTGCCAGCATGGAAGAGTACTATGGCTACACCTTC. Its protein product is CASMEEYYGYTF.

The CDR3 bases are TGTGCCAGCAGCGTAGGGCTAGCGGAAACGGGAGAGACCCAGTACTTC. Translation: CASSVGLAETGETQYF. The V call is TRBV9, the J call TRBJ2-5; 7 nucleotides align to TRBD2. Trimming at V came to 0 bases and at J to 4 bases, leaving 9 bases not matched to a gene. This CDR3 is built from 16 residues. The V gene's germline CDR1 is SGDLS and CDR2 YYNGEE.

This clone has a handful of counts. The V and J genes are TRBV13 and TRBJ1-1; D remains ambiguous. V shed 6 bases and J shed 3 bases, with 11 bases lying between them. The germline gives CDR1 PRHDT, CDR2 FYEKMQ (reference sequence). The CDR3 sequence is 13 residues long. For the CDR3, the DNA is TGTGCCAGCAGGTCCGGGATATACACTGAAGCTTTCTTT. Protein sequence: CASRSGIYTEAFF.

The chain is built from TRBV6-1 and TRBJ2-7; 11 bases are a match to TRBD2. This CDR3 spans 14 amino acids. V lost 5 bases, J lost 5 bases, and 5 bases stayed unmatched. In germline, CDR1 is MNHNS, CDR2 SASEGT. CDR3 region: CASSNSGRAHEQYF. CDR3 sequence (DNA): TGTGCCAGCAGTAATAGCGGGAGGGCCCACGAGCAGTACTTC.

This clone was detected once. The V and J genes are TRBV5-8 and TRBJ2-5; D might be TRBD1 (5 bases). The CDR3 contains 14 residues. Germline values: CDR1 SGHTS, CDR2 YDEGEE. Trimming stripped 0 bases from V and 4 bases from J, with 10 bases between. Here the CDR3 reads CASSLVVGAETQYF. CDR3 DNA: TGTGCCAGCAGCTTGGTGGTAGGGGCAGAGACCCAGTACTTC.

V is TRBV5-6 and J is TRBJ2-5, with 9 bases lining up with TRBD1. Germline trimming cut 2 bases from V and 5 bases from J; bases unmatched to any gene: 7. The CDR3 extends over 15 amino acids. Per the germline V gene, CDR1 is SGHDT and CDR2 is YYEEEE. CDR3 nucleotide sequence: TGTGCCAGCAGCTTCACAGGGGGCTTAAAGGAGACCCAGTACTTC. Translation: CASSFTGGLKETQYF.

This clone has just a few counts. This chain links TRBV9 with TRBJ2-5; the D is unclear. The CDR3 loop spans 13 amino acids. CDR1 and CDR2 (germline): SGDLS, YYNGEE. Trimming cost V 0 bases and J 5 bases, with 8 bases left between them. The CDR3 DNA sequence: TGTGCCAGCAGCGTAGACGTATGGGAGACCCAGTACTTC. It specifies CASSVDVWETQYF.

The rearrangement joins TRBV10-3 to TRBJ2-7, with TRBD1 matching 8 bases. The CDR3 length is 13 residues. Losses at the gene ends were 6 bases for V and 4 bases for J; bases not matched to a gene: 5. The germline gives CDR1 ENHRY, CDR2 SYGVKD. CDR3 sequence (DNA): TGTGCCATCAGGGGACAGGAAGGTTACGAGCAGTACTTC. Translating it yields CAIRGQEGYEQYF.

The chain joins TRBV15 to TRBJ2-1, with a tentative D call TRBD1 (5 bases). V dropped 0 bases and J dropped 7 bases, with 13 bases sitting between them. This CDR3 is built from 15 residues. CDR1 LNHNV and CDR2 YYDKDF come from the germline V gene (reference sequence). Here the CDR3 reads CATSRDFVQGNEQFF. The CDR3 region has the DNA TGTGCCACCAGCAGAGATTTCGTGCAGGGTAATGAGCAGTTCTTC.

The rearrangement uses TRBV6-5 and TRBJ2-1; D is unresolved. Germline values: CDR1 MNHEY, CDR2 SVGAGI. V lost 0 bases and J 5 bases, leaving 8 bases between the germline ends. CDR3 length: 14 amino acids. CDR3 bases: TGTGCCAGCAGTTACTCAGGGCTCCACAATGAGCAGTTCTTC. Its translation is CASSYSGLHNEQFF.

The CDR3 sequence is CASSPDWSSYEQYF. CDR3 nucleotides: TGTGCCAGCAGCCCGGACTGGAGCTCCTACGAGCAGTACTTC. The rearrangement joins TRBV5-5 to TRBJ2-7; perhaps TRBD2 as D (5 bases). Trimming took 4 bases from V and 0 from J, leaving 11 bases between them. CDR1 is SGHKS and CDR2 is YYEKEE in the germline V gene (reference sequence). The length of the CDR3 is 14 residues.

A single count supports this clone. The rearrangement links TRBV12-5 to TRBJ2-3; 7 bases fit TRBD2. CDR3 length: 16 amino acids. V shed 5 bases and J 0 bases; nucleotides not matched to a gene: 8. In germline, CDR1 is LGHNT, CDR2 FRNRAP. CDR3 bases: TGTGCTAGTGGTCCGACGGGGAGGGCTAGCACAGATACGCAGTATTTT. Encoded protein: CASGPTGRASTDTQYF. The full variable domain, in which reference TRBV12-5 and TRBJ2-3 provide the parts outside the CDR3, is DARVTQTPRHKVTEMGQEVTMRCQPILGHNTVFWYRQTMMQGLELLAYFRNRAPLDDSGMPKDRFSAEMPDATLATLKIQPSEPRDSAVYFCASGPTGRASTDTQYFGPGTRLTVL.

The chain joins TRBV27 to TRBJ2-1; D gene uncertain. This CDR3 is built from 16 residues. The V end lost 4 bases, the J end lost 8 bases, and 21 bases lay between the germline ends. Germline V CDR1 and CDR2: MNHEY, SMNVEV (reference sequence). CDR3 DNA sequence: TGTGCCAGCAGTTCATATACAACGCCCCGACTCGATGAGCAGTTCTTC. It translates to CASSSYTTPRLDEQFF.

The rearrangement links TRBV30 to TRBJ1-5, with D perhaps matching TRBD1 (6 bases). The germline V and J ends were trimmed by 4 bases and 6 bases, with 16 bases remaining between them. Germline V gene sequence: CDR1 GTSNPN, CDR2 SVGIG (reference sequence). This CDR3 is 14 amino acids long. Written as DNA, the CDR3 is TGTGCCTGGAAGGGGCAGGGGTGGTCTCAGCCCCAGCATTTT. Protein: CAWKGQGWSQPQHF.

V usage is TRBV28 and J usage is TRBJ2-7; TRBD1 aligns across 9 bases. V lost 6 bases, J lost 2 bases, and 8 bases stayed unmatched. The CDR3 loop spans 15 amino acids. Germline-derived CDR1 and CDR2 are MDHEN and SYDVKM. This CDR3 reads CASRGTGGPAYEQYF. DNA of the CDR3: TGTGCCAGCAGAGGAACAGGGGGCCCGGCCTACGAGCAGTACTTC.

This clone appeared once. The J gene is TRBJ2-7, the V gene TRBV27; unclear D gene. V was pared by 9 bases and J by 7 bases, with 13 bases between. CDR3 length: 11 amino acids. CDR1 and CDR2 from the germline V gene are MNHEY and SMNVEV (reference sequence). The CDR3 loop is CASRKASEQYF. The CDR3 region has the DNA TGTGCCAGTAGAAAGGCCTCGGAGCAGTACTTC.

The V gene is TRBV6-6, the J gene TRBJ1-6, with D possibly being TRBD1 (5 bases). CDR1 and CDR2 (germline): MNHNY, SVGAGI (reference sequence). The CDR3 runs 14 residues. The V gene lost 0 bases and the J gene lost 7 bases, with 7 bases spanning the gap. Here the CDR3 DNA reads TGTGCCAGCAGTTACTCGGGGGAAAATTCACCCCTCCACTTT. It encodes CASSYSGENSPLHF.

The rearrangement uses TRBV7-9 and TRBJ2-1; no firm D call. The CDR3 length is 13 residues. CDR1 SEHNR and CDR2 FQNEAQ come from the germline V gene (reference sequence). V lost 5 bases to trimming and J lost 8 bases, with 13 bases between them. The CDR3 protein is CASSLFQVDEQFF. CDR3 nucleotide sequence: TGTGCCAGCAGCCTGTTTCAGGTGGATGAGCAGTTCTTC. The complete variable domain, with remaining parts taken from reference TRBV7-9 and TRBJ2-1, reads DTGVSQNPRHKITKRGQNVTFRCDPISEHNRLYWYRQTLGQGPEFLTYFQNEAQLEKSRLLSDRFSAERPKGSFSTLEIQRTEQGDSAMYLCASSLFQVDEQFFGPGTRLTVL.